This T cell receptor beta chain stems from a study of T cells after yellow fever vaccination. Study-level background: The fractions with low cell numbers were processed using SMART-Seq v4 Ultra Low Input.

UMIs were added to TCR cDNA along with a universal primer site when it was made by 5'RACE template switching. TCRdb passed the 5' RACE reads through MiXCR, listing each CDR3 protein once. The sample carries 300,000 or so distinct CDR3 sequences, about an eighth recorded once. This clonotype was counted between two and nine times. Its antigen is as yet unknown. Findings and caveats of the study: Repertoires sorted by FACS could include abundant clonotypes that are contaminants from the bulk population. The CD4 compartment and the CD8 compartment contained a small share of clonotypes in common.

The CDR3 contains 13 residues. The ends lost 5 bases at V and 8 bases at J; junction bases unmatched: 7. Germline-derived CDR1 and CDR2 are MDHEN and SYDVKM. This sequence joins TRBV28 and TRBJ1-2; 8 nucleotides match TRBD1. Sequences were derived from CD4+ T cells sorted from PBMCs, sampled 45 days after the yellow fever booster vaccination. The clonotype was recovered from a man aged 25-45 years who received the YFV17D yellow fever vaccine. The DNA for the CDR3 is TGTGCCAGCAGTCCCGGACAGGGAGGCGGCTACACCTTC. It specifies CASSPGQGGGYTF.